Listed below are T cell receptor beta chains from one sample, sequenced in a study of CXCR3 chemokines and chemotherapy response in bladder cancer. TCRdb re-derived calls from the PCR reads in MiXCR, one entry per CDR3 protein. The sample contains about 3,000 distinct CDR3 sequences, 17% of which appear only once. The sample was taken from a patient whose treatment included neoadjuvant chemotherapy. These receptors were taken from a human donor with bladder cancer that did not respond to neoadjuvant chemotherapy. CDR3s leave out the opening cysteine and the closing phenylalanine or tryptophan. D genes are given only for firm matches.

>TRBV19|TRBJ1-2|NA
ASRLAPKGGGYT
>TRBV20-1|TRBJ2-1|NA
SARPDNEQF
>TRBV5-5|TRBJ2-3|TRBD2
ASSLKGASGDTDTQY
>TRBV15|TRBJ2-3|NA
ATSRARDTQY
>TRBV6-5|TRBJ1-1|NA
ASSYLTGNTEAF
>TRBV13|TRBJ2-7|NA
ASSPSMREQY
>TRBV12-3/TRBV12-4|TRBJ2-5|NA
ASRTGGVGAETQY
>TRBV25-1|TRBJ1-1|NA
ATGMRRSEEEAF
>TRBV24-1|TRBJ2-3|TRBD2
AAAFSGGNTDTQY
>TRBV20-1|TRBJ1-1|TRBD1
TGTGGMKDTEAF
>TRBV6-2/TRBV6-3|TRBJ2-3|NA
ASSYPDTQY
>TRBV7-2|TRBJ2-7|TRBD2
ASSLGSGGAYEQY
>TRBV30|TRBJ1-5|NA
AWSVGLGGGQPQH